This entry is about one T cell receptor (beta chain). Its antigen remains unknown. Profiled with immunoSEQ multiplex PCR; TCRdb holds only in-frame clones, not every one. Here the sample spans 150,000 to 200,000 clones, 84% being singletons. This specimen comes from a study of cytomegalovirus exposure and HLA in healthy donors. Study-level findings and limits: The TCR clusters that emerged in the first cohort tended, a later analysis found, to co-occur in the approximately 110 validation repertoires. It was confirmed in vitro that a few of the CMV-associated chains were specific for CMV antigens.

Trimming left V 0 bases short and J 1 base short, with 8 bases between. This CDR3 has 14 amino acids. Germline V gives CDR1 SGDLS, CDR2 YYNGEE. The chain uses TRBV9 and TRBJ2-7; the D gene is possibly TRBD2 (6 bases). The receptor was derived from a man younger than 35 in good health and CMV-seropositive. Input material: PBMCs. CDR3 region: CASSVESGSYEQYF. Written as DNA, the CDR3 is TGTGCCAGCAGCGTAGAAAGCGGGTCCTACGAGCAGTACTTC.